The 22 T cell receptor beta chains listed next were all sequenced from one sample in a study of STAT3 mutations in large granular lymphocyte leukemia. Study results and caveats: In T-cell large granular lymphocyte leukemia, about half of patients showed multiple immunodominant subclonotypes.

Some clones are missing from TCRdb's copy, which holds only in-frame ones; the method was immunoSEQ multiplex PCR. The sample yields over 30,000 clones, more than 70% seen once. Their antigen targets remain unknown. The source material was PBMCs. Receptor source: a human donor with T large granular lymphocyte leukemia. Some clones in this sample may be carry-over from other donors' samples.

J is TRBJ2-1 and V is TRBV6-5; D gene unclear. Germline values: CDR1 MNHEY, CDR2 SVGAGI. V dropped 6 bases and J dropped 5 bases, with 5 bases sitting between them. This CDR3 region has 11 residues. The CDR3 protein is CASRQNNEQFF. The DNA for the CDR3 is TGTGCCAGCAGGCAAAACAATGAGCAGTTCTTC.

The chain recombines TRBV7-9 with TRBJ2-1; D is possibly TRBD1 (5 bases). This CDR3 region has 14 residues. V lost 5 bases to trimming and J lost 1 base, with 9 bases between them. The germline V gene encodes CDR1 SEHNR and CDR2 FQNEAQ (reference sequence). CDR3 sequence: CASSLQGSYNEQFF. CDR3 bases: TGTGCCAGCAGCCTCCAGGGATCCTACAATGAGCAGTTCTTC.

The gene calls are TRBV19 and TRBJ2-6, with 10 bases that match TRBD1. Losses at the gene ends were 9 bases for V and 8 bases for J; bases not matched to a gene: 7. Germline V gene sequence: CDR1 LNHDA, CDR2 SQIVND (reference sequence). This CDR3 region has 14 residues. CDR3 DNA sequence: TGTGCCAGCGGGGGGACAGGGGATTCCAACGTCCTGACTTTC. This sequence encodes CASGGTGDSNVLTF. The entire variable domain, with the rest obtained from reference TRBV19 and TRBJ2-6, is as follows: DGGITQSPKYLFRKEGQNVTLSCEQNLNHDAMYWYRQDPGQGLRLIYYSQIVNDFQKGDIAEGYSVSREKKESFPLTVTSAQKNPTAFYLCASGGTGDSNVLTFGAGSRLTVL.

This chain links TRBV6-5 with TRBJ1-5, with TRBD1 matching 8 bases. In germline, CDR1 is MNHEY, CDR2 SVGAGI. The CDR3 is 13 residues long. The V gene end was trimmed by 2 bases and the J gene end by 14 bases; junction bases not matched to a gene: 8. The CDR3 coding sequence is TGTGCCAGCAGTTACGGGACAGGCTCGTATAAGCATTTT. It codes for CASSYGTGSYKHF.

The chain carries TRBV18 and TRBJ1-4, with D uncertain. Germline loops: CDR1 KGHSH, CDR2 LQKENI. V gave up 3 bases and J gave up 8 bases, with 19 bases separating them. The CDR3 sequence is 16 residues long. This chain's CDR3 is CASSPGVDYSWEKLFF. The DNA of the CDR3 is TGTGCCAGCTCACCCGGTGTAGACTACAGTTGGGAAAAACTGTTTTTT.

V is TRBV5-1 and J is TRBJ2-5; D might be TRBD2 (5 bases). Germline CDR1 SGHRS, CDR2 YFSETQ. CDR3 size: 14 residues. Trimming took 1 base from V and 1 from J, leaving 8 bases between them. CDR3 nucleotide sequence: TGCGCCAGCAGCTTGTGGGCGGGCCAAGAGACCCAGTACTTC. It encodes CASSLWAGQETQYF.

The chain uses TRBV28 and TRBJ2-7; D may match TRBD1 or TRBD2 (5 bases each). Germline CDR1 and CDR2: MDHEN and SYDVKM. CDR3 length equals 13 residues. Trimming cost V 3 bases and J 6 bases, with 12 bases left between them. The CDR3 here is CASSLGVTGEQYV. Written as DNA, the CDR3 is TGTGCCAGCAGTTTGGGGGTGACGGGCGAGCAGTACGTC.

The J gene is TRBJ2-1, the V gene TRBV30; D not certain. Looked up from germline, CDR1 is GTSNPN and CDR2 is SVGIG (reference sequence). V lost 7 bases and J lost 8, with 12 bases in between. CDR3 length: 11 amino acids. CDR3: CALMNEHEQFF. The CDR3 bases are TGTGCCTTAATGAATGAACATGAGCAGTTCTTC.

V gene TRBV18 combines with J gene TRBJ2-5, with D hard to call. Per the germline V gene, CDR1 is KGHSH and CDR2 is LQKENI. V lost 0 bases and J 2 bases, leaving 4 bases between the germline ends. The CDR3 is 13 amino acids. This CDR3 is CASSPPLQETQYF. The CDR3 DNA sequence: TGTGCCAGCTCACCACCTCTACAAGAGACCCAGTACTTC. Combining the CDR3 with reference TRBV18 and TRBJ2-5 gives the whole variable domain NAGVMQNPRHLVRRRGQEARLRCSPMKGHSHVYWYRQLPEEGLKFMVYLQKENIIDESGMPKERFSAEFPKEGPSILRIQQVVRGDSAAYFCASSPPLQETQYFGPGTRLLVL.

The chain joins TRBV19 to TRBJ1-6; no clear D gene. This CDR3 has 13 amino acids. The germline V gene has CDR1 LNHDA and CDR2 SQIVND (reference sequence). The V end was cut by 3 bases, the J end by 9 bases, with 9 bases between. This chain's CDR3 is CASSMGNSSPLHF. CDR3 DNA: TGTGCCAGTAGTATGGGCAATAGTTCACCCCTCCACTTT.

In this sample, this clone turned up once. This chain links TRBV7-9 with TRBJ2-7; no firm D call. V was pared by 8 bases and J by 0 bases, with 11 bases between. The CDR3 covers 13 residues. The germline gives CDR1 SEHNR, CDR2 FQNEAQ (reference sequence). CDR3 nucleotides: TGTGCCAGCGGGGATGACGTCTCCTACGAGCAGTACTTC. Translating it yields CASGDDVSYEQYF.

The genes are TRBV18 and TRBJ1-1, with 8 bases that match TRBD1. With V trimmed by 11 bases and J by 0 bases, 5 bases remained unmatched. Germline CDR1 is KGHSH and CDR2 is LQKENI. The CDR3 extends over 13 amino acids. CDR3 amino acids: CAGGQGLNTEAFF. The DNA for the CDR3 is TGTGCCGGCGGACAGGGACTGAACACTGAAGCTTTCTTT.

CDR3 sequence: CASGHLEEPQHF. CDR3 bases: TGTGCCAGCGGGCATTTAGAGGAGCCCCAGCATTTT. The gene calls are TRBV6-5 and TRBJ1-5; D unclear. The CDR3 extends over 12 amino acids. Trimming left V 8 bases short and J 8 bases short, with 13 bases between. Per germline, CDR1 MNHEY and CDR2 SVGAGI.

The V and J genes are TRBV28 and TRBJ2-4; D uncertain. Trimming shortened V by 5 bases and J by 0 bases, and 8 bases separated the two germline ends. The CDR3 extends over 14 amino acids. Germline CDR1 reads MDHEN; CDR2 reads SYDVKM. Written as DNA, the CDR3 is TGTGCCAGCAGTCCGTATCTAGCCAAAAACATTCAGTACTTC. The encoded protein is CASSPYLAKNIQYF.

This sequence joins TRBV28 and TRBJ1-4; TRBD1 agrees at 7 bases. Looked up from germline, CDR1 is MDHEN and CDR2 is SYDVKM. The junction had 2 bases not matched to a gene; V was cut back by 4 bases and J by 3 bases. This CDR3 comprises 14 residues. The CDR3 nucleotides are TGTGCCAGCAGTTACAGGGGCCCTAATGAAAAACTGTTTTTT. Its translation is CASSYRGPNEKLFF. Based on the CDR3 plus reference TRBV28 and TRBJ1-4, the full variable domain is DVKVTQSSRYLVKRTGEKVFLECVQDMDHENMFWYRQDPGLGLRLIYFSYDVKMKEKGDIPEGYSVSREKKERFSLILESASTNQTSMYLCASSYRGPNEKLFFGSGTQLSVL.

The rearrangement joins TRBV15 to TRBJ1-5; D not certain. The CDR3 runs 17 residues. The ends were cut back, 3 bases at V and 2 bases at J, with 17 bases in the middle. Germline CDR1 is LNHNV and CDR2 is YYDKDF (reference sequence). CDR3 DNA: TGTGCCACCAGCAGGCCCGTTCAGGAGGGAGGCAATCAGCCCCAGCATTTT. Protein: CATSRPVQEGGNQPQHF.

The gene calls are TRBV7-9 and TRBJ1-2, with D tentatively TRBD1 (5 bases). V lost 3 bases to trimming and J lost 7 bases, with 12 bases between them. Per the germline V gene, CDR1 is SEHNR and CDR2 is FQNEAQ (reference sequence). The CDR3 is made up of 13 amino acids. CDR3 coding DNA: TGTGCCAGCAGCTTCCCCCAGGGAATTGGCTACACCTTC. This codes for CASSFPQGIGYTF.

This sequence joins TRBV4-1 and TRBJ2-7, with 12 bases fitting TRBD1. The CDR3 contains 15 residues. The V and J ends lost 3 bases and 2 bases, in that order; junction bases with no gene match: 2. The germline CDR1 and CDR2 sequences are MGHRA and YSYEKL. The CDR3 coding sequence is TGCGCCAGCAGCCAGGGGACAGGGGGCACCTACGAGCAGTACGTC. Translated: CASSQGTGGTYEQYV.

This chain connects TRBV5-4 to TRBJ2-1; D remains ambiguous. The CDR3 totals 13 residues. Per germline, CDR1 SGHNT and CDR2 YYREEE (reference sequence). Trimming pared 0 bases from V and 12 bases from J, leaving 13 bases between. The CDR3 DNA reads as TGTGCCAGCAGCTTGGCCTGGCATCCAGGGCAGTTCTTC. It specifies CASSLAWHPGQFF.

The rearrangement links TRBV7-9 to TRBJ2-1, with 8 bases aligning to TRBD1. V shed 5 bases and J 9 bases; nucleotides not matched to a gene: 12. CDR3 length: 15 residues. Germline CDR1 SEHNR, CDR2 FQNEAQ (reference sequence). The CDR3 reads CASSPIWTGQGEQFF. The CDR3 nucleotides read TGTGCCAGCAGCCCGATTTGGACAGGGCAGGGTGAGCAGTTCTTC. Together with reference TRBV7-9 and TRBJ2-1, the CDR3 gives the full variable domain: DTGVSQNPRHKITKRGQNVTFRCDPISEHNRLYWYRQTLGQGPEFLTYFQNEAQLEKSRLLSDRFSAERPKGSFSTLEIQRTEQGDSAMYLCASSPIWTGQGEQFFGPGTRLTVL.

The gene calls are TRBV27 and TRBJ2-7; 12 bases agree with TRBD1. Germline V gene lookup returns CDR1 MNHEY and CDR2 SMNVEV (reference sequence). This CDR3 is built from 15 residues. V gave up 0 bases and J gave up 6 bases; unmatched junction bases: 3. The CDR3 coding sequence is TGTGCCAGCAGTTTATCCGGGACAGGGGGCTTCGAGCAGTACTTC. Translation gives CASSLSGTGGFEQYF.

V gene TRBV5-6 combines with J gene TRBJ2-3; D ambiguous. V was trimmed by 3 bases and J by 8 bases, leaving 10 bases between them. This CDR3 region has 12 residues. Germline V gene data show CDR1 as SGHDT and CDR2 as YYEEEE. This chain's CDR3 is CASSSLYGTQYF. In nucleotides, the CDR3 is TGTGCCAGCAGCTCTCTTTACGGTACGCAGTATTTT.